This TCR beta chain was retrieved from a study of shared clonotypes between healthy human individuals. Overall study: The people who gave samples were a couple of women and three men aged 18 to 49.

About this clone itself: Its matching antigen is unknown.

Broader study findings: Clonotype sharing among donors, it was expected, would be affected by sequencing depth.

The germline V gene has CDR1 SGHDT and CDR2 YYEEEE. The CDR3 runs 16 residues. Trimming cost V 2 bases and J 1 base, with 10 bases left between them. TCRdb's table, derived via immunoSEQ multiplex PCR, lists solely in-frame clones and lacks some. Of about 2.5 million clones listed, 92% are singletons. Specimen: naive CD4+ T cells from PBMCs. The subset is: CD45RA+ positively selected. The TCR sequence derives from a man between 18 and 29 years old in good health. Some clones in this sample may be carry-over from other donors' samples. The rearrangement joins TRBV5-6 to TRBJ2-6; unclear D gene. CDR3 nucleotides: TGTGCCAGCAGCTTTGTCTCGGCTTCTGGGGCCAACGTCCTGACTTTC. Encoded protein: CASSFVSASGANVLTF.